One sample yielded the 8 T cell receptor beta chains listed below, sequenced in a study of CDR3 diversity in severe acne. MiXCR was run by TCRdb on the PCR reads, yielding one entry per CDR3 protein. This sample has 79,000 or so distinct CDR3 sequences; under 55% occur once, and the top ten carry roughly 12%. Sequenced: blood. These receptors were collected from a male donor with severe acne vulgaris.

Regarding this clonotype: Given a much more abundant clone one base away, this may be a read error. V gene TRBV7-2 combines with J gene TRBJ2-6; TRBD1 is a possible D gene (5 bases). Germline V gene sequence: CDR1 SGHTA, CDR2 FQGNSA. CDR3 length equals 14 residues. The DNA of the CDR3 is TGTGCCAGCAGCTTAGCTCGTGGGGCCGACGTCCTGACTTTC. Translation: CASSLARGADVLTF.

This chain connects TRBV29-1 to TRBJ1-6; D ambiguous. Germline V gene lookup returns CDR1 SQVTM and CDR2 ANQGSEA. V lost 5 bases and J 8 bases, leaving 4 bases between the germline ends. The CDR3 has 10 residues. This CDR3 is CSVPDSPLHF. DNA for the CDR3: TGCAGCGTTCCGGATTCACCCCTCCACTTT.

This clonotype was observed once. This chain links TRBV12-3 or TRBV12-4 with TRBJ2-5, with D perhaps TRBD1 or TRBD2 (5 bases each). V was clipped by 4 bases and J by 5 bases, with 14 bases between them. This CDR3 is 14 amino acids long. CDR3 nucleotides: TGTGCCAGCAGTTCACTAGGGGCTCGGGAGACCCAGTACTTC. Its protein is CASSSLGARETQYF.

This clonotype has more than one count but fewer than ten. Lacking the conserved final phenylalanine or tryptophan, this CDR3 likely reflects a read error. This chain uses TRBV15 with TRBJ1-5; possibly TRBD1 for D (6 bases). The V gene's germline CDR1 is LNHNV and CDR2 YYDKDF (reference sequence). V was clipped by 2 bases and J by 2 bases, with 16 bases between them. The CDR3 contains 17 residues. The CDR3 region has the DNA TGTGCCACCAGCAGACCCCCCCCGGGGGCAGGCAATCAGCCCCAGCATTAT. Residues: CATSRPPPGAGNQPQHY.

This clonotype is labeled as medium-sized. V gene TRBV24-1 combines with J gene TRBJ2-1; D possibly corresponds to TRBD2 (6 bases). This CDR3 comprises 15 residues. Trimming pared 5 bases from V and 9 bases from J, leaving 19 bases between. Germline V lookup: CDR1 KGHDR, CDR2 SFDVKD. The DNA of the CDR3 is TGTGCCACCAGTGGTGTAGGTCTGGGGGGTCCTGAGCAGTTCTTC. This sequence encodes CATSGVGLGGPEQFF.

This clonotype was detected many times. The chain recombines TRBV7-6 with TRBJ1-1, with D perhaps TRBD1 (6 bases). The CDR3 has 14 amino acids. The germline gives CDR1 SGHVS, CDR2 FNYEAQ. Trimming stripped 5 bases from V and 1 base from J, with 11 bases between. CDR3 in DNA: TGTGCCAGCAGCCGACGGGGACAGAACACTGAAGCTTTCTTT. It specifies CASSRRGQNTEAFF.

The chain joins TRBV20-1 to TRBJ2-3; TRBD2 matches at 16 bases. The CDR3 sequence is 19 residues long. Germline-derived CDR1 and CDR2 are DFQATT and SNEGSKA (reference sequence). J was trimmed by 1 base and V by 0 bases; bases with no gene match: 7. The CDR3 region has the DNA TGCAGTGCTAGAGATCCCGGGACTAGCGGGAGGGCCGGCACAGATACGCAGTATTTT. Translation: CSARDPGTSGRAGTDTQYF.

Regarding this clonotype: One junction end disagrees with the germline gene, perhaps due to a read error. CDR3 sequence (DNA): TGCAGTGTTAGAGATCCAGGTGATAGTTCCTACAATGAGCAGTTCTTC. Translation gives CSVRDPGDSSYNEQFF. The J gene is TRBJ2-1, the V gene TRBV20-1; D not certain. This CDR3 has 16 amino acids. Germline V gene lookup returns CDR1 DFQATT and CDR2 SNEGSKA (reference sequence).